This entry is about one T cell receptor beta chain. TCRdb re-called the RT-PCR reads with MiXCR, one entry per CDR3 protein. The sample carries 150,000 or so distinct CDR3 sequences, 24% recorded once. The data belong to a study of patients and donors after allogeneic stem cell transplantation. With 1 base removed from V and 1 base from J, the gap between germline ends came to 8 bases. The CDR3 has 15 amino acids. In germline, CDR1 is SGHRS, CDR2 YFSETQ. Sample: blood, either unsorted or a sorted T cell fraction (not recorded which). The sequence was collected from a human donor who was either an allogeneic HSCT recipient or a stem cell or donor lymphocyte infusion donor (not recorded which). It is not recorded whose cells these are; they may come from a transplant donor. V is TRBV5-1 and J is TRBJ2-2, with D tentatively TRBD1 (5 bases). CDR3 nucleotides: TGCGCCAGCAGCTTGAGGGGTTGGAACACCGGGGAGCTGTTTTTT. Protein product: CASSLRGWNTGELFF.